Detailed here is one T cell receptor beta chain. This clonotype was detected only a few times. Its antigen has not been determined. The sample holds no much larger clone one base away, and base qualities are not on file. The data derive from a study of regulatory T cells in long-lasting Graves disease (dated by TCRdb to the early 2020s). With regard to the full study: Patients with newly diagnosed Graves' disease had been on antithyroid drugs for under 3 months. Patients with persistent Graves' disease were compared with patients with newly diagnosed Graves' disease using TCR sequencing and RNA sequencing of peripheral blood. The study took place in China and was registered as a clinical trial. TCR sequencing covered about 13 persistent and about 20 newly diagnosed Graves' disease patients, 33 samples in total. Broad study findings and their caveats: The authors noted that the small sample size was a limitation that may lower accuracy. A larger number of public clonotypes was shared among persistent patients (about 2,700) than among newly diagnosed patients (roughly 970). Peripheral blood alone was examined, since thyroid tissue, which constituted the primary lesion, could not be accessed. TRBV28, TRBJ1-2 and TRBJ2-5 were preferentially used in persistent disease, while TRBV20-1 and TRBJ2-1 were favored in newly diagnosed disease. Only the TCR beta chain was sequenced and analyzed. Persistent Graves' disease patients showed lower TCR Shannon entropy and fewer highly expanded clones than newly diagnosed patients, suggesting clonal expansion.

Per the publication, the time point label means: newly diagnosed GD, antithyroid drugs for less than 3 months. For both TCR sequencing and RNA sequencing, RNA was extracted from PBMCs in TRIzol. The diagnosis of Graves' disease was made according to American Thyroid Association guidelines. Recruitment of patients was carried out at an endocrinology department in Xi'an, China. Each patient gave around 9 milliliters of peripheral blood, collected in an EDTA anticoagulant tube. Ficoll Paque Plus density gradient separation was used to isolate PBMCs, and no additional T cell sorting was done. RNA quality was checked with an Agilent 2100 Bioanalyzer and agarose gel, and concentration with a NanoDrop 2000. Relative to germline, V is 3 bases shorter and J is 0 bases shorter, with 7 bases between their ends. CDR1 SGHDT and CDR2 YYEEEE are derived from the germline V gene. The CDR3 runs 13 amino acids, cysteine and phenylalanine included. Left in the record is the CDR3 DNA by itself, 39 bases read in frame from the first base.

Library construction relied on multiplex PCR. The instrument given in TCRdb is Illumina HiSeq 4000. CDR3 regions were amplified by Arm-PCR with iRepertoire HTBI primers to construct TCR beta libraries. Before sequencing, the PCR products went through gel purification. The original pipeline was this. Gene usage analysis of CDR3 amino acid clonotypes used the roughly 62 TRBV and some 15 TRBJ segments found across samples. Filtered high-quality paired reads were merged into contigs using COPE and FqMerger. BLAST was used to align contigs to the IMGT TRBV, TRBD and TRBJ reference genes, and CDR3 was defined following IMGT. Highly expanded clones were defined as clonotypes with a frequency above 0.1%. Shannon entropy served as the measure of repertoire diversity, while the Gini coefficient captured V-J evenness. Clonotypes shared by more than one individual were considered public. In TCRdb, the public reads were trimmed at Q25 with fastp and aligned with MiXCR, with productive beta chains retained. For every CDR3 protein sequence, its rows merge into one entry that carries the most common genes and DNA. It is TCRdb's table, rather than the study itself, that gives the V and J calls and clone size. The sample data list about 450,000 distinct CDR3 sequences, and 15% to 20% of these were observed just once. The top ten clonotypes cover approximately 11% of the sample.

These data were also reused for a study on T cells in Graves' hyperthyroidism and ophthalmopathy. Per that second paper: Stable Graves' hyperthyroidism was defined as no progression to ophthalmopathy during 18 months of follow-up. Hyperthyroidism patients were aged 18 to 65 years and newly diagnosed, with disease duration of less than 2 months. The study excluded patients with uncontrolled infections, other autoimmune diseases, pregnancy or lactation. Diagnoses were based on clinical symptoms, serum thyroxine and TRAb, thyroid ultrasound and orbital computed tomography. A first-round RT-PCR of the TCR CDR3 used the HTBI primer set with the Qiagen OneStep RT-PCR kit. Most expanded thyroid clonotypes (frequency above 0.001) were also detected in blood, suggesting blood repertoires may reflect thyroid immune responses. In cross-validation, a model built on a 13 V-J signature told ophthalmopathy apart from stable hyperthyroidism with 85% to 90% sensitivity and about 81% specificity, and in testing the same model reached 80%/75%. In validation, the model predicted progression to ophthalmopathy a median of about 6.8 months before onset, with over 60% sensitivity and 72.22% specificity. To identify distinguishing TCR V-J signatures, a discovery cohort of 100 patients was used, comprising 40 to 45 with Graves' ophthalmopathy and 57 with stable Graves' hyperthyroidism. Prospective prediction of ophthalmopathy was tested in an independent validation cohort of 18 to 20 hyperthyroidism patients and 17 patients who later progressed to ophthalmopathy. The roughly 91 discovery patients were randomly split 7:3 into training and test sets. In six Graves' hyperthyroidism patients, the study also compared T-cell repertoires from thyroid tissue with T-cell repertoires from blood. After sampling, hyperthyroidism patients received methimazole starting at 30 mg daily, and ophthalmopathy patients received high-dose intravenous methylprednisolone. Libraries were constructed in a second round of multiplex PCR, after which size selection and purification were carried out. Paired-end sequencing of the libraries was performed with 100 bp reads on an Illumina HiSeq2000. SOAPnuke was used to process the raw data, removing reads that contained adapters or uncalled bases, had a mean Phred below 15, or lacked an exact match to the constant primer or identifier. COPE v1.2.5 was used to merge high-quality paired reads, and clonotypes were defined as unique nucleotide sequences. MiTCR v1.1 was used to align clonotypes to the IMGT TRBV, TRBD and TRBJ reference segments. The analysis was restricted to V-J combinations with a frequency above 0.0001, which together covered just over 99% of the repertoires. The TCS score was defined as the ratio of F50 (clonal expansion) to E x V (chaos), calculated using BLOSUM62-based TCRdist between CDR3 peptides within each V-J. Welch's t-statistics and random forest reduced approximately 520 V-J features to roughly 13, which were used in a naive Bayes classifier (R e1071). Sample size was not statistically predetermined, and investigators were not blinded to group allocation. According to the paper, TCR Vbeta CDR3 sequencing was carried out on 135 peripheral blood samples, which came from over 40 ophthalmopathy, under 85 hyperthyroidism and approximately 17 progressor patients.

The TCR sequence derives from a woman aged 25 to 39 with Graves disease. Donor details come from another sample of the same person, matched by shared clones. Recombination linked TRBV5-6 to TRBJ2-7; TRBD1 is a possible D gene, resting on 6 matching bases. This specimen consisted of peripheral blood mononuclear cells (PBMCs), obtained at new diagnosis, from a patient treated with antithyroid drugs. The CDR3 corresponds to CASSWGHSYEQYF. In nucleotide form, the sequence is TGTGCCAGCAGCTGGGGACACTCCTACGAGCAGTACTTC. With all but the CDR3 taken from the reference TRBV5-6 and TRBJ2-7 genes, the full variable domain is: DAGVTQSPTHLIKTRGQQVTLRCSPKSGHDTVSWYQQALGQGPQFIFQYYEEEERQRGNFPDRFSGHQFPNYSSELNVNALLLGDSALYLCASSWGHSYEQYFGPGTRLTVT.